Each of the 4 T cell receptor beta chains below was sequenced from the same sample in a study of blood T cell repertoires in COVID-19. Here immunoSEQ multiplex PCR was the method, and the copy in TCRdb shows in-frame clones only, minus some. Of roughly 380,000 clones detected, approximately 89% appear once; the ten largest clones hold 3.9%. The sample consisted of peripheral blood. These receptors came from a woman aged 60 to 75 with COVID-19, enrolled during active disease.

This clone was found once. The V call is TRBV7-9, the J call TRBJ2-2, with 7 bases aligning to TRBD2. J lost 1 base, V lost 1 base, and 9 bases had no gene match. The germline V gene encodes CDR1 SEHNR and CDR2 FQNEAQ (reference sequence). The CDR3 runs 18 residues. This chain's CDR3 is CASSLGQRGFQNTGELFF. The CDR3 DNA follows: TGTGCCAGCAGCTTAGGCCAGCGGGGTTTTCAGAACACCGGGGAGCTGTTTTTT.

The gene calls are TRBV29-1 and TRBJ2-7; 7 bases line up with TRBD2. The junction had 9 bases not matched to a gene; V was cut back by 6 bases and J by 4 bases. From germline, CDR1 is SQVTM and CDR2 ANQGSEA. There are 13 residues in the CDR3. The CDR3 DNA reads TGCAGCGTGAGTCAGGGAGGGCCATACGAGCAGTACTTC. Amino acids: CSVSQGGPYEQYF.

J is TRBJ2-2 and V is TRBV5-1; 7 bases are shared with TRBD2. CDR1 and CDR2 (germline): SGHRS, YFSETQ. Trimming cost V 0 bases and J 4 bases; bases outside gene matches: 3. The CDR3 covers 15 residues. CDR3 amino acids: CASSLVAGVTGELFF. The CDR3 region has the DNA TGCGCCAGCAGCTTGGTCGCGGGGGTCACCGGGGAGCTGTTTTTT.

This clone was seen a few times. The V and J genes are TRBV7-2 and TRBJ1-4; D gene unclear. The CDR3 loop spans 19 amino acids. CDR1 is SGHTA and CDR2 is FQGNSA in the germline V gene. Trimming removed 2 bases from V and 6 bases from J, with 25 bases in between. In DNA form, the CDR3 reads TGTGCCAGCAGCTTAAGGCGGCGACGCGATAAAGGTCAATATGAAAAACTGTTTTTT. Protein product: CASSLRRRRDKGQYEKLFF. The full variable domain, in which reference TRBV7-2 and TRBJ1-4 provide the parts outside the CDR3, is GAGVSQSPSNKVTEKGKDVELRCDPISGHTALYWYRQSLGQGLEFLIYFQGNSAPDKSGLPSDRFSAERTGGSVSTLTIQRTQQEDSAVYLCASSLRRRRDKGQYEKLFFGSGTQLSVL.